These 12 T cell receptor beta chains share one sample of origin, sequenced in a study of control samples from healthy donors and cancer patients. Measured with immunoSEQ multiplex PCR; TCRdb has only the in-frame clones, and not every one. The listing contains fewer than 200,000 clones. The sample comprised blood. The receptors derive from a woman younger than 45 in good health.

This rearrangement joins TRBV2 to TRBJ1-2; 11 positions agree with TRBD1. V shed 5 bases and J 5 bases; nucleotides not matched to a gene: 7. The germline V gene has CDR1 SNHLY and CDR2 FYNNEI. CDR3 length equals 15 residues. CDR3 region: CASSYGQGAVYGYTF. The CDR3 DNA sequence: TGTGCCAGCAGTTACGGACAGGGGGCAGTTTATGGCTACACCTTC.

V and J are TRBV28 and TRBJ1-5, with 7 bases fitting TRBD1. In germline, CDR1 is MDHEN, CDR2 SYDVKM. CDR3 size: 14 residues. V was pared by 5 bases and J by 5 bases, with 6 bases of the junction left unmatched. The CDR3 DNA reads TGTGCCAGCAGTACGGGACAGCTATATCAGCCCCAGCATTTT. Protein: CASSTGQLYQPQHF.

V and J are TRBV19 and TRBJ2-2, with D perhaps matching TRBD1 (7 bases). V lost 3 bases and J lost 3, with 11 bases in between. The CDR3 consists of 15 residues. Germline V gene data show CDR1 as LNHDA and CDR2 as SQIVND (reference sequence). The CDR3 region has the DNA TGTGCCAGTAGTATCAGGGGGGAATACACCGGGGAGCTGTTTTTT. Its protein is CASSIRGEYTGELFF.

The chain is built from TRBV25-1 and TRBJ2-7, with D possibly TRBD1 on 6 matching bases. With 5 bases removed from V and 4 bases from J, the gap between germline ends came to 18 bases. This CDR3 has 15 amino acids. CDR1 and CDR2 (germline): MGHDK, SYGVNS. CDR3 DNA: TGTGCCAGCAGTTCATCCGGGACAATGGCTTACGAGCAGTACTTC. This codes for CASSSSGTMAYEQYF.

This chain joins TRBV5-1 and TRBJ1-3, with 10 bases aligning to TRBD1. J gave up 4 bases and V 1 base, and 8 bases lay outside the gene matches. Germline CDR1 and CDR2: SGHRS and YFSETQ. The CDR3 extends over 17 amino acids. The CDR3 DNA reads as TGCGCCAGCAGCTTGACCCCCGGACAGGGGGGAGGAAACACCATATATTTT. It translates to CASSLTPGQGGGNTIYF.

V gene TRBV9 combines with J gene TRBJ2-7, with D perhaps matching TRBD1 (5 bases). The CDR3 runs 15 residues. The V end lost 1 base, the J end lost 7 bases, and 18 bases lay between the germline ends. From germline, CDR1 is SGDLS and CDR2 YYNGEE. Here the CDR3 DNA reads TGTGCCAGCAGCGTAAGGCCACAATCGAAGGGGGAGCAGTACTTC. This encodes CASSVRPQSKGEQYF.

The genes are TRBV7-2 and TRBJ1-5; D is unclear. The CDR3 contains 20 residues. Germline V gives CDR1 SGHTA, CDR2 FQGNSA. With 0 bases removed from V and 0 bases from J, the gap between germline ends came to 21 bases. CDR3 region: CASSLASRPDPVYSNQPQHF. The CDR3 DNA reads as TGTGCCAGCAGCTTAGCATCTCGACCTGACCCAGTATATAGCAATCAGCCCCAGCATTTT. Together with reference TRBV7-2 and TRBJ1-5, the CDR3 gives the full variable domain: GAGVSQSPSNKVTEKGKDVELRCDPISGHTALYWYRQSLGQGLEFLIYFQGNSAPDKSGLPSDRFSAERTGGSVSTLTIQRTQQEDSAVYLCASSLASRPDPVYSNQPQHFGDGTRLSIL.

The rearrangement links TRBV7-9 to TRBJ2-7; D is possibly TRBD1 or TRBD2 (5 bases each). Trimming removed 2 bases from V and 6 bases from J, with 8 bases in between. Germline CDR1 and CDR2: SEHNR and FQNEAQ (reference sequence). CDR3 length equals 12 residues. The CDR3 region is CASSLLGTEQYF. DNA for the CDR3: TGTGCCAGCAGCTTACTAGGGACCGAGCAGTACTTC.

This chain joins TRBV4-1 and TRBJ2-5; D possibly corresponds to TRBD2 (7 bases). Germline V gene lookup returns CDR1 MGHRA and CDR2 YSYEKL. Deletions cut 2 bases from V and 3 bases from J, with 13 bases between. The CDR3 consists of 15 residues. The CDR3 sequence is CASSQMWGGEETQYF. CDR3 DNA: TGCGCCAGCAGCCAAATGTGGGGGGGCGAAGAGACCCAGTACTTC.

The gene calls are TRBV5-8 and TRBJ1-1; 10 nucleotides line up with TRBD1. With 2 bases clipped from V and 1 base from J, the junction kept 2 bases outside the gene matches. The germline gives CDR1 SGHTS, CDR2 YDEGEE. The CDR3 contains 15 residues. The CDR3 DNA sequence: TGTGCCAGCAGCTTTCGGACAGGGGGGAACACTGAAGCTTTCTTT. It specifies CASSFRTGGNTEAFF. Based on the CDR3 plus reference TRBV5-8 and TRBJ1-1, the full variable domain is EAGVTQSPTHLIKTRGQQATLRCSPISGHTSVYWYQQALGLGLQFLLWYDEGEERNRGNFPPRFSGRQFPNYSSELNVNALELEDSALYLCASSFRTGGNTEAFFGQGTRLTVV.

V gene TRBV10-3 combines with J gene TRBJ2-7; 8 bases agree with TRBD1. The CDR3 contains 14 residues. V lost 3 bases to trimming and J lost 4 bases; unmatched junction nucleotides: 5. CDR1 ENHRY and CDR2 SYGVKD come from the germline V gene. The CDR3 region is CAISEWTGIYEQYF. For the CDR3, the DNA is TGTGCCATCAGTGAATGGACAGGGATATACGAGCAGTACTTC.

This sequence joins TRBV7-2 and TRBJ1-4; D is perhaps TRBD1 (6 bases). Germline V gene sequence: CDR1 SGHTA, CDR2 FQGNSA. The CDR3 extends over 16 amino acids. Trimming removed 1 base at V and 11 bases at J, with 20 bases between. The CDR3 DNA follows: TGTGCCAGCAGCTTAGAATCCGGACAGCGCGGAATTAAACTGTTTTTT. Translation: CASSLESGQRGIKLFF. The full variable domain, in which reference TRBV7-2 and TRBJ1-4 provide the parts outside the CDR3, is GAGVSQSPSNKVTEKGKDVELRCDPISGHTALYWYRQSLGQGLEFLIYFQGNSAPDKSGLPSDRFSAERTGGSVSTLTIQRTQQEDSAVYLCASSLESGQRGIKLFFGSGTQLSVL.